This entry describes one TCR beta chain. Its antigen is unknown. The table came from immunoSEQ multiplex PCR; TCRdb's copy has only in-frame clones and leaves some out. The sample yields about 19,000 clones, 80% to 90% seen once. Blood donors of median age 56 years (range 21-70), about 50% of them female, formed the healthy controls. The data derive from a study of somatic mutations in cytotoxic T cells in rheumatoid arthritis. Whole-study results and caveats: Exceedance of 20% of CD8+ cells by the largest CD8+ clone occurred in about an eighth of the roughly 60 patients. Any difference in CD8+ T-cell clonality between patients who had rheumatoid arthritis and healthy controls who were age-matched was not statistically significant.

The CDR3 sequence is 16 residues long. From germline, CDR1 is SGHTA and CDR2 FQGNSA. V shed 2 bases and J shed 2 bases, with 16 bases lying between them. The chain uses TRBV7-2 and TRBJ2-7, with D perhaps TRBD2 (6 bases). The source material was CD8+ T cells sorted from blood. This TCR came from a man aged 40-49 years in good health. In DNA, the CDR3 is TGTGCCAGCAGCTTAACGGCCCTGGGGAGGACCTACGAGCAGTACTTC. It yields the protein CASSLTALGRTYEQYF. Variable domain in full (rest from reference TRBV7-2 and TRBJ2-7): GAGVSQSPSNKVTEKGKDVELRCDPISGHTALYWYRQSLGQGLEFLIYFQGNSAPDKSGLPSDRFSAERTGGSVSTLTIQRTQQEDSAVYLCASSLTALGRTYEQYFGPGTRLTVT.